This T cell receptor beta chain was captured in a study of cytotoxic CD8 clonotypes in ibrutinib-treated CLL. Germline values: CDR1 LNHDA, CDR2 SQIVND (reference sequence). Trimming removed 3 bases from V and 1 base from J; junction bases left unmatched: 5. CDR3 length equals 15 residues. Sequencing used immunoSEQ multiplex PCR; TCRdb keeps in-frame clones, though not all of them. The table lists around 70,000 clones, 70% to 90% of them singletons. This clone was counted between two and nine times. The material sequenced was PBMCs, taken at disease progression, from a patient treated with ibrutinib. The sequence came from a human donor with chronic lymphocytic leukemia. The V gene is TRBV19, the J gene TRBJ2-7; 8 bases map to TRBD2. CDR3 bases: TGTGCCAGTAGTATTCGTAAGCGGGGGTCCTACGAGCAGTACTTC. Translation: CASSIRKRGSYEQYF.